The clone carrying this T cell receptor (beta chain) appeared a few times. TCRdb ran MiXCR on the 5' RACE reads and lists one entry per CDR3 protein. The table includes approximately 100,000 distinct CDR3 sequences, roughly 3.2% detected once. This specimen belongs to a study of neurological immune-mediated disorders. Per the germline V gene, CDR1 is KGHSH and CDR2 is LQKENI. The V gene end was trimmed by 2 bases and the J gene end by 2 bases; junction bases not matched to a gene: 11. The CDR3 is 18 amino acids. The gene calls are TRBV18 and TRBJ1-2, with 10 bases lining up with TRBD1. The sequence came from a woman in her 50s with multiple sclerosis. The material sequenced was PBMCs. CDR3 sequence (DNA): TGTGCCAGCTCACCAGCCGGAATCCGGACAGGGGGAAACTATGGCTACACCTTC. Translated, it gives CASSPAGIRTGGNYGYTF.